This T cell receptor beta chain was found in a study of cytomegalovirus exposure and HLA in healthy donors. For the study at large: An analysis done earlier identified some 120 million unique TCR beta sequences from about 180 million T cells. Study-level findings and limits: Analyzed later, most CMV-associated TCR beta chains appeared HLA-restricted.

The primer mix had 60 Vbeta and 13 Jbeta primers. Profiled with immunoSEQ multiplex PCR; TCRdb holds only in-frame clones, not every one. In the table there are under 120,000 clones, around three quarters of which are singletons. A remark on this clone: What it binds is unknown.

Germline CDR1 and CDR2: SNHLY and FYNNEI. CDR3 length: 13 residues. V lost 8 bases to trimming and J lost 8 bases, with 19 bases between them. Material for sequencing was PBMCs. The receptor was isolated from a man between 50 and 59 years old in good health and CMV-seropositive. V and J are TRBV2 and TRBJ2-7, with a possible D match to TRBD2 (6 bases). CDR3 DNA sequence: TGTGCCAGCCAAAAATCCGAGGAGGGACAGCAGTACTTC. Translating it yields CASQKSEEGQQYF.